These T cell receptor beta chains were read from a single sample in a study of identifying expanded T cells in peripheral blood. Only in-frame clones appear in the TCRdb table, and some are missing; sequencing was by immunoSEQ multiplex PCR. This repertoire shows about 82,000 clones, around nine tenths found once; its top ten account for 7.3%. The sequenced sample was blood. The origin of the receptors is a person aged 18 to 70 in good health. Each CDR3 is given with its conserved first and last residue. Fields, in order: J gene, V gene, CDR3 protein.

>TRBJ1-4|TRBV2
CASSRTGTLNEKLFF
>TRBJ1-2|TRBV13
CASSSRDSRFTNYGYTF
>TRBJ2-1|TRBV6-1
CASSEWGIGVHEQFF
>TRBJ1-2|TRBV10-3
CAIRVRTVPPSNYGYTF
>TRBJ2-7|TRBV7-2
CASSLAPRVEQYF
>TRBJ2-2|TRBV30
CAWRAQGAPGELFF
>TRBJ2-7|TRBV27
CASTPFPGQGSWEQYF
>TRBJ1-1|TRBV5-5
CASSLTSTLNTEAFF
>TRBJ2-1|TRBV10-3
CATGVIAGVSSYNEQFF
>TRBJ2-2|TRBV6-5
CASSSDRDAGELFF
>TRBJ2-7|TRBV2
CASGVWTELTYEQYF
>TRBJ1-2|TRBV11-2
CASSPRGSYGYTF
>TRBJ1-2|TRBV18
CASSPPGTGTNYGYTF
>TRBJ1-2|TRBV9
CASSVGVERGRDGYTF
>TRBJ1-3|TRBV5-1
CASSLGQGRNTIYF
>TRBJ2-3|TRBV7-8
CASSLSTRIDTQYF
>TRBJ1-2|TRBV6-1
CASSSQGTHGYTF
>TRBJ1-1|TRBV29-1
CSAYMNTEAFF
>TRBJ1-2|TRBV30
CAWSPPGAESYTF
>TRBJ2-5|TRBV7-9
CASSPLEGETQYF
>TRBJ2-2|TRBV7-9
CASSFVLPGELFF
>TRBJ1-5|TRBV19
CASSQEAGFPNQPQHF
>TRBJ2-7|TRBV6-1
CASSVSGYEQYF